Presented here are 10 T cell receptor beta chains from one specimen sequenced in a study of blood T cell repertoires in COVID-19. Sequencing was performed with immunoSEQ multiplex PCR; in TCRdb, only in-frame clones are kept and a portion is missing. The table lists about 180,000 clones, about four fifths of them singletons. The source material was peripheral blood. The receptors were gathered from a woman in her 70s with COVID-19, enrolled during active disease.

The chain carries TRBV2 and TRBJ1-4; 11 nucleotides align to TRBD1. The CDR3 spans 15 residues. V shed 6 bases, J shed 7 bases, and the junction held 7 bases outside the gene matches. Per germline, CDR1 SNHLY and CDR2 FYNNEI. The CDR3 sequence: CASSGGTGGSEKLFF. The CDR3 bases are TGTGCCAGCAGCGGGGGGACAGGGGGAAGTGAAAAACTGTTTTTT.

The chain uses TRBV2 and TRBJ2-3; 7 bases fit TRBD1. CDR3 length equals 14 residues. CDR1 is SNHLY, CDR2 FYNNEI, per germline. V was clipped by 7 bases and J by 0 bases; unmatched bases: 4. DNA for the CDR3: TGTGCCAGCAAAGAGACAGGGAGCACAGATACGCAGTATTTT. Protein product: CASKETGSTDTQYF.

This clone was detected once. This rearrangement joins TRBV5-6 to TRBJ1-3; tentative D call: TRBD1 (5 bases). The CDR3 runs 16 residues. Trimming took off 0 bases at V and 0 bases at J, with 10 bases between the two ends. Germline V gene data show CDR1 as SGHDT and CDR2 as YYEEEE. The CDR3 region has the DNA TGTGCCAGCAGCTTGGTGCAGGGCCTCTCTGGAAACACCATATATTTT. Protein product: CASSLVQGLSGNTIYF. The variable domain in full, completed from reference TRBV5-6 and TRBJ1-3, reads DAGVTQSPTHLIKTRGQQVTLRCSPKSGHDTVSWYQQALGQGPQFIFQYYEEEERQRGNFPDRFSGHQFPNYSSELNVNALLLGDSALYLCASSLVQGLSGNTIYFGEGSWLTVV.

The CDR3 DNA sequence: TGTGCCAGCAGCTTAAGACGAGGCCAGCTAAACCAAGAGACCCAGTACTTC. Its translation is CASSLRRGQLNQETQYF. The chain combines TRBV11-2 with TRBJ2-5; D not certain. CDR1 and CDR2 (germline): SGHAT, FQNNGV. The V end lost 2 bases, the J end lost 0 bases, and 16 bases lay between the germline ends. This CDR3 comprises 17 residues.

The chain links TRBV5-1 to TRBJ2-5; D is uncertain. This CDR3 contains 15 residues. Trimming took 2 bases from V and 1 from J, leaving 12 bases between them. Per the germline V gene, CDR1 is SGHRS and CDR2 is YFSETQ. CDR3 bases: TGCGCCAGCAGCTTAGACCGCCCGGGCCAAGAGACCCAGTACTTC. Amino acid sequence: CASSLDRPGQETQYF.

The rearrangement joins TRBV15 to TRBJ2-2, with 8 bases matching TRBD1. The CDR3 totals 17 residues. V was pared by 1 base and J by 1 base, with 5 bases of the junction left unmatched. Germline lookup yields CDR1 LNHNV and CDR2 YYDKDF (reference sequence). CDR3 nucleotides: TGTGCCACCAGCAGAGGAAGGACAGGGCGGAACACCGGGGAGCTGTTTTTT. The encoded protein is CATSRGRTGRNTGELFF.

This chain connects TRBV6-5 to TRBJ2-7; TRBD1 matches at 8 bases. The V and J ends lost 8 bases and 4 bases, in that order; junction bases with no gene match: 7. Germline-derived CDR1 and CDR2 are MNHEY and SVGAGI. CDR3 size: 13 residues. CDR3 protein: CASRRGRAYEQYF. The CDR3 DNA sequence: TGTGCCAGCCGCAGGGGGCGTGCGTACGAGCAGTACTTC.

The gene calls are TRBV3-1 (or the pseudogene TRBV3-2) and TRBJ2-7; D may be TRBD2 (5 bases). Germline CDR1 is LGHDT and CDR2 is YNNKEL (reference sequence). Trimming stripped 4 bases from V and 6 bases from J, with 10 bases between. The CDR3 has 12 amino acids. DNA of the CDR3: TGTGCCAGCAGCCGAACCGGGGTCGAGCAGTACTTC. This gives the protein CASSRTGVEQYF.

The chain links TRBV9 to TRBJ2-1; possibly TRBD2 for D (5 bases). Germline CDR1 is SGDLS and CDR2 is YYNGEE. V lost 4 bases and J lost 4, with 12 bases in between. The CDR3 sequence is 14 residues long. The DNA for the CDR3 is TGTGCCAGCAGCCCCAGCGGAGATTACAATGAGCAGTTCTTC. It yields the protein CASSPSGDYNEQFF.

This chain joins TRBV27 and TRBJ2-7; 8 bases line up with TRBD2. The junction had 6 bases not matched to a gene; V was cut back by 6 bases and J by 2 bases. CDR3 size: 14 residues. Per germline, CDR1 MNHEY and CDR2 SMNVEV (reference sequence). The CDR3 DNA reads TGTGCCAGCAGAATTAGCGGGGTCACCTACGAGCAGTACTTC. Translating it yields CASRISGVTYEQYF.